These T cell receptor beta chains were read from a single sample in a study of shared clonotypes between healthy human individuals. Sequenced by immunoSEQ multiplex PCR; TCRdb stores in-frame clones only, minus some. The sample contains over 2 million clones, 95% of which appear only once. Source material: naive CD4+ T cells sorted from blood. The receptors were sampled from a young man in good health. The CDR3 runs from the conserved cysteine through the conserved F or W. Each record gives: J gene, D gene, clone size, V gene, CDR3 length, CDR3 DNA, CDR3 protein. D genes are given only for firm matches. Size values are once, few and many counts, or a class for expanded clones, and some rows have none.

>TRBJ1-3|-|once|TRBV20-1|11
TGCAGTGCCAGGCCTGGAAACACCATATATTTT
CSARPGNTIYF
>TRBJ2-1|TRBD1|-|TRBV14|18
TGTGCCAGCAGCCAAGATCGGTGGGGACAGGGGCCGAACAATGAGCAGTTCTTC
CASSQDRWGQGPNNEQFF
>TRBJ1-2|-|-|TRBV5-4|12
TGTGCCAGCAGTCGGGACATGAATGGCTACACCTTC
CASSRDMNGYTF
>TRBJ2-1|-|-|TRBV5-1|16
TGCGCCAGCAGCCGATACTCCTTGGGCTCCTACAATGAGCAGTTCTTC
CASSRYSLGSYNEQFF
>TRBJ2-5|TRBD2|few|TRBV5-1|14
TGCGCCAGCAGCGTTGGACTAGCGTATGAGACCCAGTACTTC
CASSVGLAYETQYF
>TRBJ2-3|-|-|TRBV28|15
TGTGCCAGCAGTTTAGCTAGTAGGGGCACAGATACGCAGTATTTT
CASSLASRGTDTQYF
>TRBJ2-7|-|-|TRBV15|14
TGTGCCACCAGCGGCAGGGTGGGCTCCTACGAGCAGTACTTC
CATSGRVGSYEQYF
>TRBJ2-7|TRBD1|-|TRBV30|14
TGTGCCTGGAGTTACAGGGGGCACTCCTACGAGCAGTACTTC
CAWSYRGHSYEQYF
>TRBJ2-2|-|-|TRBV7-9|17
TGTGCCAGCAGCCCCCATCCCCATACAGGGTATGGCGGGGAGCTGTTTTTT
CASSPHPHTGYGGELFF
>TRBJ2-6|TRBD1|-|TRBV5-1|14
TGCGCCAGTTCAGGGGGCTCTGGGGCCAACGTCCTGACTTTC
CASSGGSGANVLTF
>TRBJ1-5|-|-|TRBV9|13
TGTGCCAGCAGCGCTTTTCCGGATCAGCCCCAGCATTTT
CASSAFPDQPQHF
>TRBJ1-5|-|-|TRBV6-5|15
TGTGCCAGCAGCCGGGACCCGGCGAGCAATCAGCCCCAGCATTTT
CASSRDPASNQPQHF
>TRBJ2-7|TRBD1|once|TRBV10-3|13
TGTGCCGGAGCGGGACAGGGTCGCGACGAGCAGTACTTC
CAGAGQGRDEQYF
>TRBJ2-4|TRBD1|-|TRBV7-2|15
TGTGCCAGCAGCCGGGACAGGGTTGGAAAAAACATTCAGTACTTC
CASSRDRVGKNIQYF
>TRBJ2-7|-|-|TRBV10-3|12
TGTGCCGGGGCGTGGGGCTCCTACGAGCAGTACTTC
CAGAWGSYEQYF
>TRBJ1-5|TRBD1|-|TRBV6-6|14
TGTGCCAGCAGCCAGACAGGGGTCAATCAGCCCCAGCATTTT
CASSQTGVNQPQHF
>TRBJ2-1|TRBD2|-|TRBV9|16
TGTGCCAGCAGCGTGACAAGCGGGGGGGCCACCAATGAGCAGTTCTTC
CASSVTSGGATNEQFF
>TRBJ1-2|-|-|TRBV28|14
TGTGCCAGTAGGGGGGTCGACAGGCTCTTCGGCTACACCTTC
CASRGVDRLFGYTF
>TRBJ2-4|TRBD2|-|TRBV15|17
TGTGCCACCAGCAGAGGTCCCGGGACTAGCGCGACGAGGAGCCAGTACTTC
CATSRGPGTSATRSQYF
>TRBJ1-3|-|-|TRBV6-6|13
TGTGCCAGCAGCCTTACTCGGGGAAACACCATATATTTT
CASSLTRGNTIYF
>TRBJ1-6|-|-|TRBV5-1|14
TGCGCCAGCAGCTTGGTTGGGGATAATTCACCCCTCCACTTT
CASSLVGDNSPLHF
>TRBJ2-6|-|-|TRBV5-4|16
TGTGCCAGCAGCTTGACTGAACTAGCTGGGGCCAACGTCCTGACTTTC
CASSLTELAGANVLTF
>TRBJ1-5|-|-|TRBV18|12
TGTGCCAGCTCACATCCAAATCAGCCCCAGCATTTT
CASSHPNQPQHF
>TRBJ1-2|-|-|TRBV30|12
TGTGCCTGGAGTGTAGTCCGCTATGGCTACACCTTC
CAWSVVRYGYTF
>TRBJ2-7|TRBD1|-|TRBV18|15
TGTGCCAGCTCACCCGGGACAGGGGTAGGCTACGAGCAGTACTTC
CASSPGTGVGYEQYF
>TRBJ2-5|TRBD2|once|TRBV5-1|14
TGCGCCAGCAGGGCTAGCGGGGGGCAAGAGACCCAGTACTTC
CASRASGGQETQYF
>TRBJ2-7|TRBD1|-|TRBV7-6|15
TGTGCCAGCAGCCCTAACAGGGGGCGACCCAACGAGCAGTACTTC
CASSPNRGRPNEQYF
>TRBJ1-4|-|-|TRBV5-6|15
TGTGCCAGCAGCTTGCAACGAGCAACTAATGAAAAACTGTTTTTT
CASSLQRATNEKLFF